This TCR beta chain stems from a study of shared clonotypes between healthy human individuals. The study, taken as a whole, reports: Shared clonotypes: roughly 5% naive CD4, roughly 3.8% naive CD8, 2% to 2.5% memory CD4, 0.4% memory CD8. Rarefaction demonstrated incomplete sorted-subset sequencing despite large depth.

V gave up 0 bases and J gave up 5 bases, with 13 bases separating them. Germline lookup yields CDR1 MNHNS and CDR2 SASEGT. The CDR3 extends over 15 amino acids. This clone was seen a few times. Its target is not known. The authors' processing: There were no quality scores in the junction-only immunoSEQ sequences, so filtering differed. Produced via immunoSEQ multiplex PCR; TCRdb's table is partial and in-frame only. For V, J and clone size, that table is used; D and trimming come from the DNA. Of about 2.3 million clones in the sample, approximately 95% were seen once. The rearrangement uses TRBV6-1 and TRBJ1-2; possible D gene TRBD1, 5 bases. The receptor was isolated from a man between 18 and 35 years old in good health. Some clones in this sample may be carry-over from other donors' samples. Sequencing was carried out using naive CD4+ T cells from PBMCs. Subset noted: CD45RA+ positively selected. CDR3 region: CASSEAGLALYGYTF. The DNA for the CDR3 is TGTGCCAGCAGTGAAGCGGGGCTGGCACTTTATGGCTACACCTTC.